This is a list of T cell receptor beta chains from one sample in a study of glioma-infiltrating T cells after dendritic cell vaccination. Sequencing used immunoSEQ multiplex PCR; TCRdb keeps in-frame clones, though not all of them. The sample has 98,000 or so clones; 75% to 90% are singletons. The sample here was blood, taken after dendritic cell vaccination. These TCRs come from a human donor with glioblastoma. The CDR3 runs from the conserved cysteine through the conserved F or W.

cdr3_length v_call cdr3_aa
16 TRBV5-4 CASSFYASRGSTEQFF
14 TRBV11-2 CASSLGTANSPLHF
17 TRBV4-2 CASSQAPGLQSSYEQYF
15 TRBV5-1 CASSLATGTAGELFF
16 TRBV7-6 CASSLGTSGSTGELFF
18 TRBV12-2 CASRQRSSGRLLGETQYF
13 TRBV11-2 CASSAMTFYEQYF
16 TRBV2 CASSEDRGALGQPQHF
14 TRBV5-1 CASSLGRVNEKLFF
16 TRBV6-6 CASSYPGQGSYNEQFF
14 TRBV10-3 CAIIRDRGHTEAFF
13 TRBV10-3 CAITGGDTDTQYF
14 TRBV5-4 CASSLGEETGELFF
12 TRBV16 CASGLNTGELFF
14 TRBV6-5 CASSYGDRDYGYTF
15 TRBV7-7 CASSLGVDRGETQYF
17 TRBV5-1 CASSMGAGGPGQETQYF
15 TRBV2 CASRRQGVGNSPLHF
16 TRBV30 CAWRGGSGATNEKLFF
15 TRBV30 CAWSGPGLFTYGYTF